The clone carrying this T cell receptor beta chain was seen more than once but under ten times. Clones were read by immunoSEQ multiplex PCR, and TCRdb kept only the in-frame ones, dropping some. Here the sample spans fewer than 50,000 clones, 85% to 90% being singletons. This entry belongs to a study of T cell changes during pregnancy in multiple sclerosis. This sequence originates from a female donor in good health, enrolled as a control in a pregnancy study. Sequenced here: peripheral blood, sampled in the second trimester of pregnancy.

This chain's CDR3 is CAISDDRGDAEAFF. In DNA, the CDR3 is TGTGCCATCAGCGATGACAGGGGGGACGCTGAAGCTTTCTTT. The chain is built from TRBV10-3 and TRBJ1-1, with 9 bases matching TRBD1. J was trimmed by 6 bases and V by 6 bases; bases with no gene match: 8. The CDR3 contains 14 residues. CDR1 ENHRY and CDR2 SYGVKD come from the germline V gene.